This T cell receptor beta chain was recorded in a study of blood T cell repertoires in COVID-19. Germline V gene lookup returns CDR1 MDHEN and CDR2 SYDVKM. The CDR3 totals 17 residues. With V trimmed by 7 bases and J by 0 bases, 10 bases remained unmatched. Original analysis: Counts of nucleated cells, estimated from reference gene primer amplification, were obtained. Sequencing used immunoSEQ multiplex PCR; TCRdb keeps in-frame clones, though not all of them. D and trimming come from the DNA, and the V and J calls and clone size come from that table. The sample contains approximately 53,000 clones, 90% of which appear only once.

The receptor's source is a woman of 80 years or more with acute or convalescent COVID-19. V is TRBV28 and J is TRBJ1-5; TRBD1 matches 9 bases. The sequencing input was peripheral blood. The CDR3 here is CASTRTGEPYSNQPQHF. The CDR3 bases are TGTGCCAGCACCCGGACAGGGGAGCCTTATAGCAATCAGCCCCAGCATTTT.